One sample yielded the 22 T cell receptor beta chains listed below, sequenced in a study of blood T cell repertoires in COVID-19 (dated by TCRdb to 2019 to 2021). Preparation of the library involved the immunoSEQ multiplex PCR assay. TCRdb retrieved this table from immuneACCESS and kept in-frame rearrangements only. Not all clones are present; in checked studies, unresolved V genes account for under half, and no reason is known for the remainder. A total of about 260,000 clones appear in this sample, roughly four fifths of them only once. The ten most abundant clones make up approximately 4% of the sample. Specimen: PBMCs or T cells enriched from blood (not recorded which). These receptors originate from a man under 40 with acute COVID-19.

The genes are TRBV7-8 and TRBJ1-4; D is ambiguous. Germline V CDR1 and CDR2: SGHVS, FQNEAQ. The CDR3 has 18 residues. With 0 bases removed from V and 1 base from J, the gap between germline ends came to 15 bases. The chain's CDR3 is CASSLALGSKETNEKLFF. The CDR3, as DNA: TGTGCCAGCAGCTTAGCGCTAGGATCGAAAGAAACTAATGAAAAACTGTTTTTT.

The V gene is TRBV7-3, the J gene TRBJ1-1; TRBD1 aligns across 7 bases. J gave up 8 bases and V 4 bases, and 10 bases lay outside the gene matches. Looked up from germline, CDR1 is SGHTA and CDR2 is FQGTGA. The CDR3 is 14 residues long. In DNA, the CDR3 is TGTGCCAGCAGCTCAACAGGGGCCCCCGGCGAAGCTTTCTTT. Translation: CASSSTGAPGEAFF.

This chain uses TRBV4-3 with TRBJ1-5; the D gene is possibly TRBD1 (6 bases). The CDR3 has 13 residues. V gave up 4 bases and J gave up 4 bases, with 8 bases separating them. Germline lookup yields CDR1 LGHNA and CDR2 YSLEER. The CDR3 loop reads CASSRDTNQPQHF. The CDR3 DNA follows: TGCGCCAGCAGCCGGGACACTAATCAGCCCCAGCATTTT.

The chain recombines TRBV5-4 with TRBJ2-1, with 9 bases identical to TRBD2. V dropped 4 bases and J dropped 10; count of bases not matched to a gene: 15. CDR3 size: 16 residues. Germline V gene sequence: CDR1 SGHNT, CDR2 YYREEE (reference sequence). CDR3 residues: CASSPRSGGRYGEQFF. As DNA, the CDR3 is TGTGCCAGCAGCCCCAGAAGCGGGGGGCGGTACGGGGAGCAGTTCTTC.

V usage is TRBV3-1 (or the pseudogene TRBV3-2) and J usage is TRBJ1-2; a possible D gene is TRBD1 (5 bases). This CDR3 spans 16 amino acids. Looked up from germline, CDR1 is LGHDT and CDR2 is YNNKEL (reference sequence). V dropped 1 base and J dropped 4 bases, with 16 bases sitting between them. Here the CDR3 reads CASSQGPPAGLYGYTF. CDR3 nucleotides: TGTGCCAGCAGCCAAGGGCCTCCGGCAGGGCTCTATGGCTACACCTTC.

The V gene is TRBV9, the J gene TRBJ2-2, with 14 bases matching TRBD2. The V gene's germline CDR1 is SGDLS and CDR2 YYNGEE. This CDR3 region has 17 residues. V lost 3 bases to trimming and J lost 3 bases; unmatched junction nucleotides: 4. The CDR3 reads CASSGGLAGAHTGELFF. CDR3 DNA sequence: TGTGCCAGCAGCGGGGGACTAGCGGGGGCACACACCGGGGAGCTGTTTTTT.

The chain joins TRBV12-3 or TRBV12-4 to TRBJ2-3, with D maybe TRBD1 (6 bases). V was cut by 0 bases and J by 7 bases, with 8 bases left in between. There are 13 residues in the CDR3. The CDR3 bases are TGTGCCAGCAGTTTAGCGGGGGCTCATACGCAGTATTTT. Its translation is CASSLAGAHTQYF.

The chain carries TRBV10-2 and TRBJ2-7; D is perhaps TRBD1 (6 bases). Germline V gives CDR1 WSHSY, CDR2 SAAADI. The ends were cut back, 3 bases at V and 6 bases at J, with 15 bases in the middle. This CDR3 has 14 amino acids. The CDR3 loop is CASSDQGQWTEQYV. The CDR3 bases are TGCGCCAGCAGTGATCAGGGGCAATGGACCGAGCAGTACGTC.

The V and J genes are TRBV7-3 and TRBJ1-4, with TRBD1 matching over 10 bases. The V and J ends lost 5 bases and 10 bases, in that order; junction bases with no gene match: 13. The CDR3 extends over 16 amino acids. Germline V gene data show CDR1 as SGHTA and CDR2 as FQGTGA. The CDR3: CASSPLTGGQGVKLFF. CDR3 in DNA: TGTGCCAGCAGCCCACTGACAGGGGGCCAGGGCGTAAAACTGTTTTTT.

The chain joins TRBV5-1 to TRBJ1-5; D ambiguous. V was clipped by 0 bases and J by 1 base, with 5 bases between them. The CDR3 length is 14 residues. CDR1 and CDR2 from the germline V gene are SGHRS and YFSETQ. CDR3 region: CASSLDGSNQPQHF. The CDR3 DNA sequence: TGCGCCAGCAGCTTGGACGGGAGCAATCAGCCCCAGCATTTT.

The rearrangement uses TRBV19 and TRBJ1-1; tentative D call: TRBD1 (5 bases). Trimming removed 1 base from V and 2 bases from J, with 8 bases in between. The CDR3 is 14 amino acids. Germline V gene lookup returns CDR1 LNHDA and CDR2 SQIVND (reference sequence). CDR3: CASSIGGINTEAFF. Written as DNA, the CDR3 is TGTGCCAGTAGTATAGGGGGCATTAACACTGAAGCTTTCTTT.

The V gene is TRBV10-2, the J gene TRBJ2-5, with 13 bases lining up with TRBD2. The CDR3 has 15 residues. Germline values: CDR1 WSHSY, CDR2 SAAADI. Losses at the gene ends were 6 bases for V and 1 base for J; bases not matched to a gene: 2. CDR3: CASRGLAGRQETQYF. The DNA of the CDR3 is TGCGCCAGCAGGGGACTAGCGGGACGCCAAGAGACCCAGTACTTC.

The chain couples TRBV24-1 to TRBJ2-3, with 8 bases aligning to TRBD2. CDR1 is KGHDR, CDR2 SFDVKD, per germline. J was trimmed by 15 bases and V by 4 bases; bases with no gene match: 11. This CDR3 region has 13 residues. This CDR3 is CATSDPSQRGLYF. The CDR3 bases are TGTGCCACCAGTGACCCTTCGCAGCGGGGGCTTTATTTT.

The V and J genes are TRBV3-1 (or the pseudogene TRBV3-2) and TRBJ2-5, with 9 nucleotides matching TRBD1. The V gene's germline CDR1 is LGHDT and CDR2 YNNKEL (reference sequence). CDR3 length equals 15 residues. The V and J ends lost 8 bases and 5 bases, in that order; junction bases with no gene match: 12. The CDR3 spells CASLSPGQGTETQYF. The CDR3 bases are TGTGCCAGCCTATCCCCGGGACAGGGTACGGAGACCCAGTACTTC.

The V call is TRBV2, the J call TRBJ2-3; the match to TRBD1 covers 7 bases. CDR1 is SNHLY and CDR2 is FYNNEI in the germline V gene. This CDR3 is 17 amino acids long. V gave up 3 bases and J gave up 5 bases; unmatched junction bases: 14. The CDR3 bases are TGTGCCAGCAGTGATAGGGACAGCCCTTTTGGAGGAGATACGCAGTATTTT. It specifies CASSDRDSPFGGDTQYF.

The chain joins TRBV30 to TRBJ1-5; D gene ambiguous. This CDR3 contains 15 residues. Germline CDR1 GTSNPN, CDR2 SVGIG (reference sequence). Trimming shortened V by 3 bases and J by 1 base, and 13 bases separated the two germline ends. For the CDR3, the DNA is TGTGCCTGGAGCCCAGACAATAACAGCAATCAGCCCCAGCATTTT. It is translated as CAWSPDNNSNQPQHF.

V gene TRBV7-8 combines with J gene TRBJ1-1, with a possible D match to TRBD1 (6 bases). In germline, CDR1 is SGHVS, CDR2 FQNEAQ. The germline V and J ends were trimmed by 3 bases and 3 bases, with 11 bases remaining between them. The CDR3 has 14 amino acids. CDR3 loop: CASSLRGRDTEAFF. For the CDR3, the DNA is TGTGCCAGCAGCTTGCGGGGGCGCGACACTGAAGCTTTCTTT.

V is TRBV24-1 and J is TRBJ2-5; no definite D call. The V and J ends lost 4 bases and 7 bases respectively, with 15 bases between them. CDR3 length: 14 amino acids. The germline V gene has CDR1 KGHDR and CDR2 SFDVKD. The CDR3 region is CATSDPRMRGTQYF. In nucleotides, the CDR3 is TGTGCCACCAGTGACCCTAGGATGCGCGGGACCCAGTACTTC.

The genes are TRBV21-1 and TRBJ2-1; the table's TRBD2 call for D was not verified on the DNA. TRBV21-1 is deemed a pseudogene. The CDR3 spans 14 residues. Here the CDR3 DNA reads TGTGCCAGCAGCTCTTATCGGGTTTACAATGAGCAGTTCTTC. Translating gives CASSSYRVYNEQFF.

The chain recombines TRBV24-1 with TRBJ1-2; D might be TRBD1 (6 bases). V dropped 0 bases and J dropped 4 bases, with 8 bases sitting between them. In germline, CDR1 is KGHDR, CDR2 SFDVKD. There are 14 residues in the CDR3. Written as DNA, the CDR3 is TGTGCCACCAGTGATTTGGGACAGCTCTATGGCTACACCTTC. As protein: CATSDLGQLYGYTF.

The chain couples TRBV11-1 to TRBJ1-4; D not certain. Trimming cost V 4 bases and J 7 bases, with 16 bases left between them. Germline CDR1 reads SGHAT; CDR2 reads FQDESV (reference sequence). This CDR3 spans 15 amino acids. CDR3 nucleotide sequence: TGTGCCAGCAGCTGGGGAGCAGGCGTTTCTGAAAAACTGTTTTTT. It specifies CASSWGAGVSEKLFF.

This clone was seen only a few times. J is TRBJ2-1 and V is TRBV19; tentative D call: TRBD2 (6 bases). This CDR3 spans 14 amino acids. Germline CDR1 is LNHDA and CDR2 is SQIVND (reference sequence). With 3 bases removed from V and 9 bases from J, the gap between germline ends came to 15 bases. This CDR3 reads CASSIGGTTAEQFF. CDR3 sequence (DNA): TGTGCCAGTAGTATTGGCGGGACGACAGCTGAGCAGTTCTTC.